These 20 T cell receptor beta chains were sequenced from one sample in a study of blood T cell repertoires in COVID-19. Sequenced by immunoSEQ multiplex PCR; TCRdb stores in-frame clones only, minus some. The table has 180,000 or so clones, approximately 86% seen once. Sequenced: peripheral blood. The receptor source for this set is a man between 60 and 75 years old who had recovered from COVID-19.

The gene calls are TRBV12-3 or TRBV12-4 and TRBJ1-1; TRBD1 aligns across 8 bases. Germline trimming cut 6 bases from V and 6 bases from J; bases unmatched to any gene: 3. This CDR3 is built from 12 residues. The CDR3 reads CASRGQVPEAFF. The CDR3 DNA reads as TGTGCCAGCAGGGGACAGGTCCCTGAAGCTTTCTTT.

The chain combines TRBV7-2 with TRBJ1-2; 9 bases are a match to TRBD1. The CDR3 consists of 14 residues. CDR1 SGHTA and CDR2 FQGNSA come from the germline V gene. Unmatched junction bases numbered 9, after V lost 5 bases and J lost 8 bases. CDR3: CASSPTGGREGYTF. The CDR3 nucleotides read TGTGCCAGCAGCCCCACAGGGGGCCGGGAAGGCTACACCTTC.

The table lists this clone with a few counts. The chain links TRBV9 to TRBJ2-2; D possibly corresponds to TRBD2 (7 bases). Trimming shortened V by 0 bases and J by 0 bases, and 21 bases separated the two germline ends. This CDR3 is built from 20 residues. Per germline, CDR1 SGDLS and CDR2 YYNGEE. CDR3 region: CASSVEIGPGGKPNTGELFF. CDR3 DNA sequence: TGTGCCAGCAGCGTAGAAATTGGTCCGGGGGGCAAGCCGAACACCGGGGAGCTGTTTTTT.

The chain combines TRBV4-2 with TRBJ1-2; the D gene is possibly TRBD1 (5 bases). The CDR3 is 16 residues long. V was shortened by 0 bases and J by 7 bases, with 18 bases between the two germline ends. In germline, CDR1 is LGHNA, CDR2 YNFKEQ. Here the CDR3 reads CASSQEGARAGGGYTF. CDR3 nucleotide sequence: TGTGCCAGCAGCCAAGAAGGGGCGAGGGCCGGGGGTGGCTACACCTTC.

In this sample, this clone turned up a few times. The V gene is TRBV5-4, the J gene TRBJ2-2; D unclear. Trimming took off 1 base at V and 6 bases at J, with 7 bases between the two ends. Germline CDR1 and CDR2: SGHNT and YYREEE (reference sequence). The CDR3 sequence is 13 residues long. The CDR3 nucleotides are TGTGCCAGCAGCTTGCGGCAGGCCGGGGAGCTGTTTTTT. Protein product: CASSLRQAGELFF.

The chain combines TRBV3-1 (or the pseudogene TRBV3-2) with TRBJ1-5, with D maybe TRBD1 (6 bases). The V gene's germline CDR1 is LGHDT and CDR2 YNNKEL (reference sequence). This CDR3 contains 18 residues. V lost 1 base to trimming and J lost 7 bases, with 23 bases between them. The CDR3 loop is CASSQGVRVWGQVQPQHF. The CDR3 DNA is TGTGCCAGCAGCCAAGGGGTCAGGGTTTGGGGGCAGGTCCAGCCCCAGCATTTT.

The CDR3 DNA sequence: TGTGCCAGCAGCTTGGCTCCGGGACAGACCTACGAGCAGTACTTC. Protein: CASSLAPGQTYEQYF. The genes are TRBV5-5 and TRBJ2-7; 7 bases map to TRBD1. Germline trimming cut 0 bases from V and 2 bases from J; bases unmatched to any gene: 5. The CDR3 covers 15 residues. The V gene's germline CDR1 is SGHKS and CDR2 YYEKEE (reference sequence).

For the CDR3, the DNA is TGTGCCAGCAGGACAGGGCAAACTAACTATGGCTACACCTTC. Protein product: CASRTGQTNYGYTF. The chain is built from TRBV6-5 and TRBJ1-2; TRBD1 matches at 7 bases. The trim removed 6 bases at V and 0 bases at J, leaving 4 bases unmatched. The CDR3 is 14 residues long. Germline V lookup: CDR1 MNHEY, CDR2 SVGAGI.

CDR3 protein: CASSQVSRDTEAFF. CDR3 in DNA: TGTGCCAGCAGCCAAGTGAGCCGGGACACTGAAGCTTTCTTT. The V call is TRBV3-1 (or the pseudogene TRBV3-2), the J call TRBJ1-1; D gene unclear. There are 14 residues in the CDR3. V gave up 1 base and J gave up 3 bases, with 9 bases separating them. Germline V gene sequence: CDR1 LGHDT, CDR2 YNNKEL (reference sequence).

This clone was observed once. This rearrangement joins TRBV2 to TRBJ1-2; D is possibly TRBD1 (5 bases). This CDR3 is 13 amino acids long. Trimming stripped 4 bases from V and 4 bases from J, with 10 bases between. CDR1 is SNHLY and CDR2 is FYNNEI in the germline V gene. As DNA, the CDR3 is TGTGCCAGCAGTGTAAGGGGCACCTATGGCTACACCTTC. Protein product: CASSVRGTYGYTF.

The chain links TRBV3-1 (or the pseudogene TRBV3-2) to TRBJ1-4; D is unclear. The CDR3 has 16 residues. CDR1 is LGHDT and CDR2 is YNNKEL in the germline V gene (reference sequence). V gave up 6 bases and J gave up 6 bases, with 20 bases separating them. The CDR3 loop is CASSDPVSGTHEKLFF. The CDR3, as DNA: TGTGCCAGCAGTGACCCGGTCAGCGGAACACATGAAAAACTGTTTTTT.

This chain links TRBV3-1 (or the pseudogene TRBV3-2) with TRBJ1-1, with TRBD1 as a possible D gene (6 bases). The V end was cut by 4 bases, the J end by 1 base, with 10 bases between. Germline V gene lookup returns CDR1 LGHDT and CDR2 YNNKEL (reference sequence). The CDR3 contains 14 residues. As DNA, the CDR3 is TGTGCCAGCAGCCTCGGGACATCGAACACTGAAGCTTTCTTT. Encoded protein: CASSLGTSNTEAFF.

The V and J genes are TRBV3-1 (or the pseudogene TRBV3-2) and TRBJ1-1, with D unclear. Trimming pared 4 bases from V and 5 bases from J, leaving 14 bases between. In germline, CDR1 is LGHDT, CDR2 YNNKEL (reference sequence). This CDR3 is built from 14 residues. This CDR3 is CASSPNGGGTEAFF. CDR3 nucleotides: TGTGCCAGCAGCCCTAACGGAGGCGGTACTGAAGCTTTCTTT.

V usage is TRBV23-1 and J usage is TRBJ1-5, with a weak D call TRBD1 (6 bases). Being an ORF, TRBV23-1 has a function that is uncertain. The CDR3 sequence is 13 residues long. V gave up 8 bases and J gave up 5 bases, with 13 bases separating them. As DNA, the CDR3 is TGCGCCAGCCGACAGGTGTCCCATCAGCCCCAGCATTTT. Residues: CASRQVSHQPQHF.

The chain links TRBV24-1 to TRBJ2-3; D possibly corresponds to TRBD2 (7 bases). The length of the CDR3 is 14 residues. CDR1 is KGHDR, CDR2 SFDVKD, per germline. Trimming left V 8 bases short and J 1 base short, with 12 bases between. The CDR3 loop reads CATNGGLGTDTQYF. The CDR3 nucleotides are TGTGCCACCAACGGGGGGCTCGGCACAGATACGCAGTATTTT.

V and J are TRBV4-3 and TRBJ1-1; no clear D. Trimming took off 1 base at V and 0 bases at J, with 9 bases between the two ends. The CDR3 loop spans 15 amino acids. Germline V gene sequence: CDR1 LGHNA, CDR2 YSLEER. The CDR3 loop is CASSQGDFMNTEAFF. The CDR3 region has the DNA TGCGCCAGCAGCCAAGGCGACTTCATGAACACTGAAGCTTTCTTT.

This clone was recorded a few times. The rearrangement links TRBV6-2 or TRBV6-3 to TRBJ2-5; weak D call: TRBD2 (6 bases). The CDR3 sequence is 14 residues long. V was shortened by 4 bases and J by 5 bases, with 14 bases between the two germline ends. The germline V gene encodes CDR1 MNHEY and CDR2 SVGEGT. For the CDR3, the DNA is TGTGCCAGCAGTTGGGGGGTAGGGCTGGAGACCCAGTACTTC. Translated, it gives CASSWGVGLETQYF.

The rearrangement uses TRBV5-6 and TRBJ1-2, with a tentative D call TRBD1 (6 bases). Germline V gene sequence: CDR1 SGHDT, CDR2 YYEEEE. V shed 4 bases and J shed 8 bases, with 21 bases lying between them. The CDR3 is 15 residues long. DNA for the CDR3: TGTGCCAGCAGCGAAGGCAGGGGCGCCCCGAGAGGCTACACCTTC. Translation: CASSEGRGAPRGYTF.

V is TRBV9 and J is TRBJ1-5; 7 bases are a match to TRBD1. Germline V gene sequence: CDR1 SGDLS, CDR2 YYNGEE. This CDR3 comprises 15 residues. The ends lost 4 bases at V and 6 bases at J; junction bases unmatched: 10. CDR3 sequence (DNA): TGTGCCAGCAGCACTACAGGGGAGTTTCGTCAGCCCCAGCATTTT. Residues: CASSTTGEFRQPQHF.

This clone was recorded only once. This chain uses TRBV3-1 (or the pseudogene TRBV3-2) with TRBJ1-4; tentative D call: TRBD1 (6 bases). The V gene's germline CDR1 is LGHDT and CDR2 YNNKEL (reference sequence). V dropped 3 bases and J dropped 5 bases, with 10 bases sitting between them. This CDR3 has 14 amino acids. In nucleotides, the CDR3 is TGTGCCAGCAGCCAGCGGGGGCAGAATGAAAAACTGTTTTTT. This sequence encodes CASSQRGQNEKLFF.